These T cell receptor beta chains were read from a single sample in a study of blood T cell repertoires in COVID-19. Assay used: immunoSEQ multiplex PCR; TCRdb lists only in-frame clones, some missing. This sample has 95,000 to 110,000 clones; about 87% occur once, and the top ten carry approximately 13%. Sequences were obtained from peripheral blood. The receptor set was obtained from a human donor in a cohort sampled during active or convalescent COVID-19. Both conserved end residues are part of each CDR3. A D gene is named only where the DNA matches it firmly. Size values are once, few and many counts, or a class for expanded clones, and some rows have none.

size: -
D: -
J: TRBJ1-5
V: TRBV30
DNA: TGTGCCTGGAGTTTTCAGGGGCGCAATCAGCCCCAGCATTTT
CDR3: CAWSFQGRNQPQHF

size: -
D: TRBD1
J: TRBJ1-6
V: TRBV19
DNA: TGTGCCAGTAGTATTGAAGGGACAGATAATTCACCCCTCCACTTT
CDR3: CASSIEGTDNSPLHF

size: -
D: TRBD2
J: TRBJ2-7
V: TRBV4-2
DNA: TGTGCCAGCAGTTTCGGGCTAGCGGGCTACGAGCAGTACTTC
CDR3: CASSFGLAGYEQYF

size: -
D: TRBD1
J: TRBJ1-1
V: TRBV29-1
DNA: TGCAGCGTAGTATTCGCCGGGACAGGGAGGGCTTTCTTT
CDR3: CSVVFAGTGRAFF

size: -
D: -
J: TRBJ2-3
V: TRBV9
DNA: TGTGCCAGCAGCCCCGGGAATGACGGCACAGATACGCAGTATTTT
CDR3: CASSPGNDGTDTQYF

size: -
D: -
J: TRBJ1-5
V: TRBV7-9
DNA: TGTGCCAGCAGCTTAGGAAGCGGGGGCCGGGGGAATCAGCCCCAGCATTTT
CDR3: CASSLGSGGRGNQPQHF

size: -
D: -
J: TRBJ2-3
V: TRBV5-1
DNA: TGCGCCAGCAGCTTGGCCAGACTAGGGGATACGCAGTATTTT
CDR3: CASSLARLGDTQYF

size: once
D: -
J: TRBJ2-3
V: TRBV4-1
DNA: TGCGCCAGCAGCCAGGCAGCGAGACTAAGCACAGATACGCAGTATTTT
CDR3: CASSQAARLSTDTQYF

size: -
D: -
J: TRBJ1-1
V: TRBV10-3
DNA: TGTGCCATCGGGACAAGAGGGGGGAACACTGAAGCTTTCTTT
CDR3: CAIGTRGGNTEAFF

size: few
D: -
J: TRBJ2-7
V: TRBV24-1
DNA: TGTGCCACCAGTGATTTCACGGGGAACGAGCAGTACTTC
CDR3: CATSDFTGNEQYF

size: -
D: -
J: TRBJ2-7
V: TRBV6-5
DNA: TGTGCCAGCAGTTACACCGGAGAGGGCTCCTACGAGCAGTACTTC
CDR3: CASSYTGEGSYEQYF

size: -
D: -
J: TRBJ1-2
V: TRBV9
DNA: TGTGCCAGCAGCCCTTTTACACAGGCGCCCTATGGCTACACCTTC
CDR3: CASSPFTQAPYGYTF

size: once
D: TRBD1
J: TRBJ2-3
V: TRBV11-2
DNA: TGTGCCACTACCCTTACAGGGGGCACCACAGATACGCAGTATTTT
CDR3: CATTLTGGTTDTQYF

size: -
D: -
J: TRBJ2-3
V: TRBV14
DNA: TGTGCCAGCAGCCAAAGTTTAGGCGGCTTCCACACAGATACGCAGTATTTT
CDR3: CASSQSLGGFHTDTQYF

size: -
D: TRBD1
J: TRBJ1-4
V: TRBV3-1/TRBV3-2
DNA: TGTGCCAGCAGCCAAACATTGACAGGGGGCTATGAAAAACTGTTTTTT
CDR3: CASSQTLTGGYEKLFF

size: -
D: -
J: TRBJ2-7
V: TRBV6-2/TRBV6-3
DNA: TGTGCCAGCAGTTACCCTCCTGCGGGACAGTATATCTACGAGCAGTACTTC
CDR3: CASSYPPAGQYIYEQYF

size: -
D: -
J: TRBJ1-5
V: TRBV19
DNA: TGTGCCAGTAGTGCCGACAGCATTAGCAATCAGCCCCAGCATTTT
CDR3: CASSADSISNQPQHF

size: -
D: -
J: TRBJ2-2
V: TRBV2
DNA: TGTGCCAGCAGTGACAAGTCAGTGGTTGCCACCGGGGAGCTGTTTTTT
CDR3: CASSDKSVVATGELFF

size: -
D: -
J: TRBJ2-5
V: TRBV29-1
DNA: TGCAGCGCAGAGAGGGGGGAGACCCAGTACTTC
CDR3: CSAERGETQYF

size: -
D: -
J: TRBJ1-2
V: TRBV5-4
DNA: TGTGCCAGCAGCGGCAACGGACTCGATGGCTACACCTTC
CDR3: CASSGNGLDGYTF

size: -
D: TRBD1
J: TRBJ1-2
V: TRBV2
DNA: TGTGCCAGCAGGACCCAGGGGGCCGGCGGCTACACCTTC
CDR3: CASRTQGAGGYTF

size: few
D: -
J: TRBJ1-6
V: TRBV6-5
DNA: TGTGCCAGCAGTTACTCGAGTGGCTCCTATAATTCACCCCTCCACTTT
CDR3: CASSYSSGSYNSPLHF